The text below deals with one T cell receptor beta chain. This clone's antigen is unknown. Qualities for individual bases were not recorded, and no much larger clone is one base off. TCRbeta CDR3 regions were amplified from genomic DNA by means of the immunoSEQ Assay, a bias-controlled multiplex PCR. In the original analysis: The number of nucleated cells in each sample was estimated from the amplification of reference gene primers within the assay. Sequence reads were collapsed and filtered to measure the absolute abundance of every unique TCRbeta CDR3 rearrangement. For each sample, productive Simpson clonality was calculated by taking the square root of Simpson's diversity index across productive rearrangements. The immuneACCESS repertoire file appears here via TCRdb, limited to in-frame rearrangements. These files lack a portion of the clones; in checked studies, under half of the deficit traces to unresolved V genes, and the cause of the others is not known. From that table come the V and J calls and clone size; the DNA was used to work out D and trimming. The sample table contains over 200,000 clones; only one count was recorded for 92% of them. The top ten constitute over 0.75% of the sample.

The sample belongs to a study of blood T cell repertoires in COVID-19 (dated by TCRdb to the early 2020s). For the study in its entirety: Samples covering the acute and convalescent phases of COVID-19 were provided by collaborators in the United States, Italy and Spain. The material from the prospective study consisted of cDNA or gDNA derived from T cells, B-cell-depleted T cells, or PBMCs. The dataset comprised deeply sampled blood TCRbeta repertoires from subjects exposed to, actively infected with, or recovered from COVID-19. A freely available public database, intended as a resource for researchers studying the immune response to SARS-CoV-2, is where the repertoires were released. Samples came from the ongoing ImmuneRACE study (first 160 participants) plus 1,254 subjects from 6 global collaborators. Sample metadata almost always included a de-identified subject ID, COVID-19 status, age in years and sex. Where HLA class I and class II types were available, the types were taken from metadata supplied by the sample provider, not from assay-based typing.

Per the germline V gene, MRHNA is the CDR1 and SNTAGT is the CDR2. The CDR3 runs 14 residues from the cysteine to the phenylalanine. The sequence is cut down to CDR3 DNA, 42 bases in frame from base 1. V loses 4 bases of germline sequence and J loses 1 base, and the interval between the two ends is 11 bases. The study at large found these results: The amount of clinical and demographic metadata varied by source and participant and was provided uncurated.

One collaborating source in Seattle enrolled patients during active infection and followed them longitudinally through the course of disease. Each collaborating institution followed its own protocols to collect whole blood in K2EDTA tubes. For TCRbeta analysis, collaborator samples were shipped as frozen whole blood, as isolated PBMCs, or as DNA extracted from either sample type. The source is a man between 60 and 70 years old with COVID-19, enrolled during active disease. The sequencing sample was made of peripheral blood. This chain is built from TRBV6-4 and TRBJ2-7; the D gene remains uncertain. CDR3 protein: CASSATPRSYEQYF. The DNA sequence is TGTGCCAGCAGTGCCACGCCCAGATCCTACGAGCAGTACTTC.